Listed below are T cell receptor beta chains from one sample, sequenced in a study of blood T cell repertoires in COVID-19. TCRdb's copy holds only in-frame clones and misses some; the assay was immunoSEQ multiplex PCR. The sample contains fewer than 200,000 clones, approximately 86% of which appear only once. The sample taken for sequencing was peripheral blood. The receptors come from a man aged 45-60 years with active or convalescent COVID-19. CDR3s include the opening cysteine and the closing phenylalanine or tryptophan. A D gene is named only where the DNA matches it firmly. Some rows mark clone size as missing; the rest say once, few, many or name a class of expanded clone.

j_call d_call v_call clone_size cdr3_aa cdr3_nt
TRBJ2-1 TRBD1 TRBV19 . CASSPPGQGENEQFF TGTGCCAGTAGCCCCCCCGGGCAGGGGGAAAATGAGCAGTTCTTC
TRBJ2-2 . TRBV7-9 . CASSRVTAQNTGELFF TGTGCCAGCAGCCGCGTGACAGCCCAGAACACCGGGGAGCTGTTTTTT
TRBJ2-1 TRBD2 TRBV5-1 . CASSLGTSGGAYNEQFF TGCGCCAGCAGCTTGGGGACTAGCGGGGGGGCATACAATGAGCAGTTCTTC
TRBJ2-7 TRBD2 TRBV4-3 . CASSQGVSSGGTYEQYF TGCGCCAGCAGCCAAGGAGTTTCTAGCGGGGGGACCTACGAGCAGTACTTC
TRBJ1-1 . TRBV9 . CASSKTPGTMNTEAFF TGTGCCAGCAGCAAAACTCCCGGGACAATGAACACTGAAGCTTTCTTT
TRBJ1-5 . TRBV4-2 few CASSQETGRDNQPQHF TGTGCCAGCAGCCAAGAAACAGGGAGGGACAATCAGCCCCAGCATTTT
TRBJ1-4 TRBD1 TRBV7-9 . CASSHGGQTRF TGTGCCAGCAGCCACGGGGGACAGACCAGATTT
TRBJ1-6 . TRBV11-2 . CASSFRQGNSPLHF TGTGCCAGCAGCTTCCGGCAGGGGAATTCACCCCTCCACTTT
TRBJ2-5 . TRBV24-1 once CATSDSGTTLQETQYF TGTGCCACCAGTGATTCCGGGACAACTTTGCAGGAGACCCAGTACTTC
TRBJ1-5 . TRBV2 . CASSGGGGNQPQHF TGTGCCAGCAGTGGGGGGGGTGGCAATCAGCCCCAGCATTTT
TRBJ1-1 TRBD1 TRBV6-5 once CASSPGGAGTEAFF TGTGCCAGCAGTCCAGGGGGCGCGGGCACTGAAGCTTTCTTT
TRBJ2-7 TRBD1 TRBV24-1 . CATSRGGQGRNEQYF TGTGCCACCAGTCGGGGAGGACAGGGAAGGAACGAGCAGTACTTC
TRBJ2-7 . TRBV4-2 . CASSQGSWDTTYEQYF TGTGCCAGCAGCCAAGGTTCTTGGGACACGACCTACGAGCAGTACTTC
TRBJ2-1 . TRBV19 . CASSAETGPNEQFF TGTGCCAGTAGTGCTGAGACAGGCCCCAATGAGCAGTTCTTC
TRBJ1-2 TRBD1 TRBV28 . CASSSPRGQGAQGYTF TGTGCCAGCAGTTCTCCCCGCGGACAGGGGGCGCAGGGCTACACCTTC
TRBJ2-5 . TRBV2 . CASSGISARGETQYF TGTGCCAGCAGTGGAATAAGCGCCAGGGGTGAGACCCAGTACTTC
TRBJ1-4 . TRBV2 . CASTPGLGFNEKLFF TGTGCCAGCACCCCAGGGTTGGGCTTTAATGAAAAACTGTTTTTT
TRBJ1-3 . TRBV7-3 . CASSPSSGNTIYF TGTGCCAGCAGCCCCAGTTCTGGAAACACCATATATTTT
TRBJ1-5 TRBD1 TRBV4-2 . CASSHRWGQGKQPQHF TGTGCCAGCAGCCACAGATGGGGACAGGGAAAACAGCCCCAGCATTTT
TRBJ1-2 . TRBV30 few CAWSTPGGFYGYTF TGTGCCTGGAGTACTCCGGGGGGGTTCTATGGCTACACCTTC
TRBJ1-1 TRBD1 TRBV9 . CASSPQQGTNTEAFF TGTGCCAGCAGCCCCCAACAGGGGACAAACACTGAAGCTTTCTTT
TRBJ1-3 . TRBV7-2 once CASSLLSDSFSGNTIYF TGTGCCAGCAGCTTATTATCGGACTCCTTCTCTGGAAACACCATATATTTT
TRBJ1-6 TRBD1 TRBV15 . CATSRDPGGFNSPLHF TGTGCCACCAGCAGAGATCCAGGGGGCTTTAATTCACCCCTCCACTTT
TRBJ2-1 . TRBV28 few CASSVSGSGGMDEQFF TGTGCCAGCAGTGTTAGCGGCTCAGGGGGGATGGATGAGCAGTTCTTC
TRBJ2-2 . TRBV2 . CASSRDMNTGELFF TGTGCCAGCAGTAGGGACATGAACACCGGGGAGCTGTTTTTT
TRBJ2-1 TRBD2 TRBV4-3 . CASSQDLGLADLNEQFF TGCGCCAGCAGCCAAGATTTAGGACTAGCGGATCTCAATGAGCAGTTCTTC
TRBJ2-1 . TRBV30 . CAWSVNWGPIEQFF TGTGCCTGGAGTGTAAACTGGGGCCCAATTGAGCAGTTCTTC